A single sample is the source of the 24 T cell receptor beta chains below, sequenced in a study of blood T cell repertoires in COVID-19 (dated by TCRdb to 2020 to 2022). Library construction relied on the immunoSEQ multiplex PCR assay. This immuneACCESS table, as held by TCRdb, lists in-frame sequences with V and J called but not all clones. Of the missing ones, under half trace to an unresolved V gene in checked studies; the others have no known cause. Across this sample there are about 200,000 clones, with more than 65% seen only once. The top ten clones comprise approximately 7.9% of the sample. The source material was PBMCs or T cells enriched from blood (not recorded which). The receptor source for this set is a man aged 35 to 55 who had recovered from COVID-19.

The rearrangement uses TRBV24-1 and TRBJ1-1; 10 nucleotides line up with TRBD1. Germline-derived CDR1 and CDR2 are KGHDR and SFDVKD. V lost 7 bases and J lost 10; bases outside the gene matches: 8. There are 13 residues in the CDR3. This CDR3 reads CATSGGQGKGAFF. Here the CDR3 DNA reads TGTGCCACCAGCGGGGGACAGGGGAAGGGAGCTTTCTTT.

This clone has only one observation. The chain links TRBV6-6 to TRBJ1-1; 9 bases line up with TRBD1. The CDR3 extends over 15 amino acids. Trimming removed 6 bases from V and 10 bases from J; junction bases left unmatched: 15. The germline V gene has CDR1 MNHNY and CDR2 SVGAGI (reference sequence). In nucleotides, the CDR3 is TGTGCCAGCAGCCTGTATCAACAGGGGGCCGGCGGAGCTTTCTTT. Residues: CASSLYQQGAGGAFF.

The chain recombines TRBV19 with TRBJ2-7; D might be TRBD1 (6 bases). This CDR3 is built from 13 residues. CDR1 and CDR2 (germline): LNHDA, SQIVND (reference sequence). The V end lost 7 bases, the J end lost 2 bases, and 12 bases lay between the germline ends. The CDR3: CASKEQGAYEQYF. CDR3 nucleotide sequence: TGTGCCAGTAAAGAACAGGGCGCCTACGAGCAGTACTTC.

The rearrangement uses TRBV10-2 and TRBJ1-1; tentative D call: TRBD1 (6 bases). With 5 bases removed from V and 8 bases from J, the gap between germline ends came to 12 bases. Looked up from germline, CDR1 is WSHSY and CDR2 is SAAADI. This CDR3 region has 12 residues. CDR3 sequence reads: CASSIITGEAFF. The CDR3 nucleotides are TGCGCCAGCAGTATAATTACAGGGGAAGCTTTCTTT.

The V and J genes are TRBV12-3 or TRBV12-4 and TRBJ2-7; D remains ambiguous. The length of the CDR3 is 12 residues. Trimming removed 4 bases at V and 3 bases at J, with 7 bases between. The CDR3 loop reads CASSSVVYEQYF. The CDR3 DNA reads TGTGCCAGCAGTTCGGTAGTCTACGAGCAGTACTTC.

The chain has TRBV7-3 and TRBJ1-3; unclear D gene. The CDR3 extends over 15 amino acids. The V end was cut by 2 bases, the J end by 4 bases, with 12 bases between. The germline V gene encodes CDR1 SGHTA and CDR2 FQGTGA. DNA of the CDR3: TGTGCCAGCAGCTTATATGAGGTAACGGGAAACACCATATATTTT. Amino acid sequence: CASSLYEVTGNTIYF.

The V gene is TRBV4-3, the J gene TRBJ2-3; 10 bases line up with TRBD2. The CDR3 has 15 residues. V gave up 4 bases and J gave up 0 bases; unmatched junction bases: 1. Germline V lookup: CDR1 LGHNA, CDR2 YSLEER. The CDR3 nucleotides are TGCGCCAGCAGCCCTAGCGGGGGAAGCACAGATACGCAGTATTTT. This translates into CASSPSGGSTDTQYF.

The chain joins TRBV5-8 to TRBJ2-5; D gene ambiguous. The CDR3 is made up of 12 amino acids. Per germline, CDR1 SGHTS and CDR2 YDEGEE. With 7 bases removed from V and 0 bases from J, the gap between germline ends came to 7 bases. Here the CDR3 DNA reads TGTGCCAGCGGGCACTACCAAGAGACCCAGTACTTC. This codes for CASGHYQETQYF.

V is TRBV20-1 and J is TRBJ2-4; D ambiguous. From germline, CDR1 is DFQATT and CDR2 SNEGSKA (reference sequence). CDR3 size: 10 residues. The V and J ends lost 5 bases and 4 bases respectively, with 3 bases between them. The DNA of the CDR3 is TGCAGTGCTCCAAAAAACATTCAGTACTTC. It codes for CSAPKNIQYF.

V and J are TRBV27 and TRBJ1-5, with D tentatively TRBD1 (5 bases). The CDR3 consists of 13 residues. Germline CDR1 reads MNHEY; CDR2 reads SMNVEV (reference sequence). V was shortened by 5 bases and J by 4 bases, with 9 bases between the two germline ends. The CDR3 loop is CASSGQLNQPQHF. In DNA form, the CDR3 reads TGTGCCAGCAGTGGACAACTGAATCAGCCCCAGCATTTT.

In this sample, this clone turned up a few times. The rearrangement joins TRBV18 to TRBJ1-4; D might be TRBD1 (6 bases). V was clipped by 2 bases and J by 6 bases, with 13 bases between them. Germline assignment: CDR1 KGHSH and CDR2 LQKENI. The CDR3 loop spans 15 amino acids. CDR3 residues: CASSPRISGDEKLFF. The CDR3 coding sequence is TGTGCCAGCTCACCAAGGATTTCAGGGGATGAAAAACTGTTTTTT.

V gene TRBV2 combines with J gene TRBJ1-1; tentatively, D is TRBD1 (5 bases). This CDR3 spans 15 amino acids. Trimming pared 10 bases from V and 1 base from J, leaving 19 bases between. Germline loops: CDR1 SNHLY, CDR2 FYNNEI. The DNA of the CDR3 is TGTGCCACCATAAAAGGGGAGGGTCCGAACACTGAAGCTTTCTTT. Its protein is CATIKGEGPNTEAFF.

The CDR3 region is CASSIDLLEFTGANVLTF. CDR3 nucleotide sequence: TGTGCCAGTAGTATAGATCTATTGGAGTTTACTGGGGCCAACGTCCTGACTTTC. J is TRBJ2-6 and V is TRBV19; D not certain. The V gene's germline CDR1 is LNHDA and CDR2 SQIVND (reference sequence). The V and J ends lost 0 bases and 2 bases respectively, with 14 bases between them. The CDR3 is 18 residues long.

The chain recombines TRBV9 with TRBJ1-1, with D possibly being TRBD1 (5 bases). The CDR3 sequence is 12 residues long. CDR1 SGDLS and CDR2 YYNGEE come from the germline V gene. V was pared by 7 bases and J by 6 bases, with 13 bases between. The CDR3 region is CASCGTGAEAFF. CDR3 coding DNA: TGTGCCAGCTGCGGGACGGGGGCTGAAGCTTTCTTT.

The chain carries TRBV10-2 and TRBJ2-1; 7 positions agree with TRBD2. J lost 2 bases, V lost 6 bases, and 10 bases had no gene match. Per germline, CDR1 WSHSY and CDR2 SAAADI. The CDR3 contains 16 residues. DNA for the CDR3: TGCGCCAGCAGGAGGTCTGGCGGGAGAACCTACAATGAGCAGTTCTTC. Its translation: CASRRSGGRTYNEQFF.

V is TRBV7-2 and J is TRBJ2-7, with unresolved D. Deletions cut 2 bases from V and 1 base from J, with 6 bases between. The germline V gene encodes CDR1 SGHTA and CDR2 FQGNSA. The CDR3 has 13 residues. The DNA of the CDR3 is TGTGCCAGCAGCTTATCACGGTCCTACGAGCAGTACTTC. Its protein product is CASSLSRSYEQYF.

The chain carries TRBV7-9 and TRBJ2-1, with a possible D match to TRBD1 (5 bases). CDR1 is SEHNR and CDR2 is FQNEAQ in the germline V gene (reference sequence). Trimming left V 6 bases short and J 0 bases short, with 15 bases between. This CDR3 contains 16 residues. The CDR3 loop is CASSRTGYSSYNEQFF. The CDR3 DNA follows: TGTGCCAGCAGTAGAACAGGCTACAGCTCCTACAATGAGCAGTTCTTC.

The chain has TRBV6-5 and TRBJ1-2; TRBD1 matches at 9 bases. The germline V gene has CDR1 MNHEY and CDR2 SVGAGI. J gave up 3 bases and V 0 bases, and 2 bases lay outside the gene matches. This CDR3 spans 15 amino acids. CDR3 nucleotide sequence: TGTGCCAGCAGTTACTCCGGGACAGGGCACTATGGCTACACCTTC. It is translated as CASSYSGTGHYGYTF.

The chain carries TRBV5-4 and TRBJ1-3; D gene unclear. Trimming took 0 bases from V and 0 from J, leaving 7 bases between them. The CDR3 extends over 15 amino acids. Germline V lookup: CDR1 SGHNT, CDR2 YYREEE (reference sequence). CDR3 protein: CASSLAGVSGNTIYF. CDR3 in DNA: TGTGCCAGCAGCTTGGCCGGAGTCTCTGGAAACACCATATATTTT.

This chain uses TRBV5-5 with TRBJ2-1, with a possible D match to TRBD1 (6 bases). CDR3 length: 14 residues. Germline CDR1 reads SGHKS; CDR2 reads YYEKEE (reference sequence). V was shortened by 3 bases and J by 12 bases, with 19 bases between the two germline ends. The CDR3 spells CASSWEQGSRGQFF. The CDR3 DNA reads TGTGCCAGCAGCTGGGAACAGGGATCCAGAGGGCAGTTCTTC. Filled out from reference TRBV5-5 and TRBJ2-1, the complete variable domain reads DAGVTQSPTHLIKTRGQQVTLRCSPISGHKSVSWYQQVLGQGPQFIFQYYEKEERGRGNFPDRFSARQFPNYSSELNVNALLLGDSALYLCASSWEQGSRGQFFGPGTRLTVL.

The chain combines TRBV28 with TRBJ1-4; D is undetermined. The CDR3 length is 19 residues. The germline V gene has CDR1 MDHEN and CDR2 SYDVKM. V dropped 2 bases and J dropped 0 bases, with 19 bases sitting between them. The CDR3 DNA follows: TGTGCCAGCAGTTTAATATCGGGGATAAGGCTATCAACTAATGAAAAACTGTTTTTT. As protein: CASSLISGIRLSTNEKLFF.

The V call is TRBV23-1, the J call TRBJ2-3; TRBD2 might be the D (7 bases). TRBV23-1 is known as an ORF, though its function is uncertain. The V end lost 6 bases, the J end lost 6 bases, and 19 bases lay between the germline ends. The CDR3 contains 15 residues. The CDR3 loop reads CASSPPGGRGDTQYF. CDR3 bases: TGCGCCAGCAGCCCCCCTGGGGGGCGGGGGGATACGCAGTATTTT.

The rearrangement uses TRBV7-9 and TRBJ2-7, with 9 bases lining up with TRBD2. CDR3 length: 14 amino acids. V lost 5 bases to trimming and J lost 2 bases; unmatched junction nucleotides: 4. Germline V gives CDR1 SEHNR, CDR2 FQNEAQ (reference sequence). CDR3 residues: CASSERGVPYEQYF. CDR3 bases: TGTGCCAGCAGCGAGCGGGGGGTTCCCTACGAGCAGTACTTC.

The V call is TRBV28, the J call TRBJ1-1, with D maybe TRBD1 (6 bases). The V gene lost 6 bases and the J gene lost 10 bases, with 18 bases spanning the gap. CDR1 and CDR2 (germline): MDHEN, SYDVKM. This CDR3 contains 13 residues. The CDR3 nucleotides read TGTGCCAGCAGCTTAACAGGGAGGGTTAGAGCTTTCTTT. It encodes CASSLTGRVRAFF.